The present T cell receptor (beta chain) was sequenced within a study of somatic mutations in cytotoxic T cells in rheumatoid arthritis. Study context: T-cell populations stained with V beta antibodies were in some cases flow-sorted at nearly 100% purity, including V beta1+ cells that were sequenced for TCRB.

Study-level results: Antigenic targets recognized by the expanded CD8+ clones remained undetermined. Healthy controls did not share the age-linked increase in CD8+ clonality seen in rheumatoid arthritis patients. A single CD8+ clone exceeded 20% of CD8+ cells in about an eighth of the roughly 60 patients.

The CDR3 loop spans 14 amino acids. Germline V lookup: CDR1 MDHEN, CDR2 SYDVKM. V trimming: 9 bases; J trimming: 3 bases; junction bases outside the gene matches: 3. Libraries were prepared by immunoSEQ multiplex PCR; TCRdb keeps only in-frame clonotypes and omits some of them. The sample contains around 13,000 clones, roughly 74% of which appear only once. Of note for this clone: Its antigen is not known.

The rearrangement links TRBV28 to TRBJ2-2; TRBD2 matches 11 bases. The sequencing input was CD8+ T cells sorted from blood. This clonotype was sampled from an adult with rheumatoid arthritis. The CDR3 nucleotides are TGTGCCAGTAGACTAGCGGGATACACCGGGGAGCTGTTTTTT. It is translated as CASRLAGYTGELFF.